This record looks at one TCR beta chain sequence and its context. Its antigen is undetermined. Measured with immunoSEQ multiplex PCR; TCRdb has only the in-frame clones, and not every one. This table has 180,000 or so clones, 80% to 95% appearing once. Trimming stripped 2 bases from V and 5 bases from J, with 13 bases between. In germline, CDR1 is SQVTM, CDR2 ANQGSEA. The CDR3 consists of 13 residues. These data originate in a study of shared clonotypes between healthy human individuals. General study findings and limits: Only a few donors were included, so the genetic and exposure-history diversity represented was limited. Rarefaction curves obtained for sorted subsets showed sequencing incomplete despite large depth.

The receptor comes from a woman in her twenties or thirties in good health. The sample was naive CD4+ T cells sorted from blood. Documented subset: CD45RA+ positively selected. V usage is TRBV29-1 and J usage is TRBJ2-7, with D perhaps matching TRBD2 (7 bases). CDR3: CSVEKGGIHEQYF. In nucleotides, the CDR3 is TGCAGCGTTGAAAAGGGGGGGATCCACGAGCAGTACTTC.